One and the same sample provided the 15 T cell receptor beta chains below, sequenced in a study of T cells in severe cutaneous drug reactions. Bulk and single-cell libraries used iRepertoire multiplex PCR with TCR subtype-specific primers. TCRdb re-called the multiplex PCR reads and shows each CDR3 protein once, DNA omitted. The sample table sets out approximately 6,900 distinct CDR3 sequences. Sequenced patients had Stevens-Johnson syndrome or toxic epidermal necrolysis caused by carbamazepine. The sample consisted of cells from a skin blister. The receptor set was obtained from a human donor with toxic epidermal necrolysis, a severe cutaneous drug reaction.

J is TRBJ2-5 and V is TRBV18; absent DNA, TCRdb's TRBD2 call cannot be checked. CDR1 is KGHSH and CDR2 is LQKENI in the germline V gene. The CDR3 has 14 amino acids. This chain's CDR3 is CASSPRLAEETQYF.

The V and J genes are TRBV28 and TRBJ2-3; TCRdb indicates TRBD1, and absent DNA this call remains unverified. Germline loops: CDR1 MDHEN, CDR2 SYDVKM. The CDR3 sequence is 13 residues long. This CDR3 reads CASTNRLTDTQYF.

This CDR3 is CASSFSATGEQYF. V is TRBV28 and J is TRBJ2-7. Germline assignment: CDR1 MDHEN and CDR2 SYDVKM. The CDR3 sequence is 13 residues long.

The chain links TRBV29-1 to TRBJ1-1. The germline CDR1 and CDR2 sequences are SQVTM and ANQGSEA. This CDR3 contains 16 residues. This CDR3 reads CSAGGGGPSGNTEAFF.

The genes are TRBV27 and TRBJ2-1; with no DNA, the TCRdb D assignment of TRBD2 cannot be verified. Germline loops: CDR1 MNHEY, CDR2 SMNVEV (reference sequence). This CDR3 region has 13 residues. CDR3 protein: CASSSPLDLTQFF.

The chain recombines TRBV28 with TRBJ2-7; TCRdb designates TRBD1, a call that cannot be tested without DNA. This CDR3 is 14 amino acids long. The germline V gene encodes CDR1 MDHEN and CDR2 SYDVKM. The chain's CDR3 is CASSPRTDEDEQYF.

V usage is TRBV5-6 and J usage is TRBJ2-2. The CDR3 runs 13 residues. Germline assignment: CDR1 SGHDT and CDR2 YYEEEE. CDR3 region: CASSLDFTGELFF.

The chain combines TRBV27 with TRBJ2-5; the D gene TCRdb calls, TRBD2, cannot be checked with no DNA. The CDR3 spans 16 residues. From germline, CDR1 is MNHEY and CDR2 SMNVEV (reference sequence). CDR3 sequence: CASSSLAGGIGETQYF.

V is TRBV6-2 or TRBV6-3 and J is TRBJ2-2; TCRdb reports TRBD1, a call that lacks DNA to check it against. Germline V gene data show CDR1 as MNHEY and CDR2 as SVGEGT. The CDR3 extends over 14 amino acids. CDR3 protein: CASFDPFDTGELFF.

The chain carries TRBV28 and TRBJ1-5. The germline V gene encodes CDR1 MDHEN and CDR2 SYDVKM. This CDR3 is built from 14 residues. CDR3 loop: CASSLWASNQPQHF. The entire variable domain, with the rest obtained from reference TRBV28 and TRBJ1-5, is as follows: DVKVTQSSRYLVKRTGEKVFLECVQDMDHENMFWYRQDPGLGLRLIYFSYDVKMKEKGDIPEGYSVSREKKERFSLILESASTNQTSMYLCASSLWASNQPQHFGDGTRLSIL.

V usage is TRBV5-6 and J usage is TRBJ2-1; with no DNA, the TCRdb D assignment of TRBD1 cannot be verified. Looked up from germline, CDR1 is SGHDT and CDR2 is YYEEEE. CDR3 length: 17 residues. The CDR3 sequence is CASSFFGQGDLNNEQFF. The full variable domain, in which reference TRBV5-6 and TRBJ2-1 provide the parts outside the CDR3, is DAGVTQSPTHLIKTRGQQVTLRCSPKSGHDTVSWYQQALGQGPQFIFQYYEEEERQRGNFPDRFSGHQFPNYSSELNVNALLLGDSALYLCASSFFGQGDLNNEQFFGPGTRLTVL.

The CDR3: CASSAPGRTNYGYTF. This chain uses TRBV5-4 with TRBJ1-2; TCRdb lists TRBD1, though no DNA is available to test this call. Germline assignment: CDR1 SGHNT and CDR2 YYREEE (reference sequence). The CDR3 is made up of 15 amino acids.

CDR3 region: CASRNDKIEQYF. The chain uses TRBV11-3 and TRBJ2-7. Per the germline V gene, CDR1 is SGHNT and CDR2 is YENEEA. The CDR3 sequence is 12 residues long.

The rearrangement uses TRBV5-5 and TRBJ2-7. Germline assignment: CDR1 SGHKS and CDR2 YYEKEE (reference sequence). This CDR3 spans 12 amino acids. CDR3 residues: CASSDDVYEQYF.

The chain combines TRBV6-5 with TRBJ2-1; TCRdb designates TRBD2, a call that cannot be tested without DNA. This CDR3 contains 13 residues. Germline V gives CDR1 MNHEY, CDR2 SVGAGI. The chain's CDR3 is CASSYGSVGEQFF.